This entry lists 25 T cell receptor beta chains sequenced from one sample in a study of T cell responses to AZD1222 COVID-19 vaccine. Generated by immunoSEQ multiplex PCR, the TCRdb table keeps only in-frame clones and is missing some. The sample has 150,000 to 160,000 clones, less than 90% seen once; the top ten hold about 5.1%. The sample consisted of peripheral blood, taken on day 0 of MenACWY control vaccination. These receptors came from an adult in good health.

The rearrangement uses TRBV30 and TRBJ2-7; perhaps TRBD2 as D (6 bases). Trimming pared 7 bases from V and 3 bases from J, leaving 10 bases between. The germline CDR1 and CDR2 sequences are GTSNPN and SVGIG (reference sequence). There are 11 residues in the CDR3. The CDR3 DNA is TGTGCCTCCGAGGGAGGCTACGAGCAGTACTTC. Residues: CASEGGYEQYF.

The chain couples TRBV28 to TRBJ1-5, with D possibly matching TRBD1 (5 bases). The ends were cut back, 5 bases at V and 7 bases at J, with 15 bases in the middle. Germline-derived CDR1 and CDR2 are MDHEN and SYDVKM. The CDR3 sequence is 14 residues long. CDR3 residues: CASSHGRWGQPQHF. The CDR3 DNA reads as TGTGCCAGCAGTCACGGCCGGTGGGGCCAGCCCCAGCATTTT.

V is TRBV4-2 and J is TRBJ1-2, with D unclear. V shed 5 bases and J shed 2 bases, with 12 bases lying between them. Germline lookup yields CDR1 LGHNA and CDR2 YNFKEQ. The CDR3 totals 14 residues. Written as DNA, the CDR3 is TGTGCCAGCAGCTCCTCAAAAGCAAACTATGGCTACACCTTC. It yields the protein CASSSSKANYGYTF.

The rearrangement links TRBV27 to TRBJ2-7, with a possible D match to TRBD2 (5 bases). Germline lookup yields CDR1 MNHEY and CDR2 SMNVEV (reference sequence). Trimming cost V 3 bases and J 6 bases, with 12 bases left between them. CDR3 size: 13 residues. The CDR3 DNA reads TGTGCCAGCAGTTTTGCTAGCCGCCTCGAGCAGTACTTC. Translating gives CASSFASRLEQYF.

This sequence joins TRBV11-2 and TRBJ1-2; D may be TRBD1 (6 bases). The germline V and J ends were trimmed by 9 bases and 6 bases, with 23 bases remaining between them. This CDR3 has 15 residues. In germline, CDR1 is SGHAT, CDR2 FQNNGV. The CDR3: CASAPGRGDRNGYTF. The CDR3, as DNA: TGTGCCAGTGCACCGGGGAGGGGGGACCGGAATGGCTACACCTTC.

This clone was counted once. The V call is TRBV6-5, the J call TRBJ2-7, with D possibly being TRBD1 (6 bases). V lost 7 bases to trimming and J lost 6 bases, with 13 bases between them. This CDR3 is 12 amino acids long. Germline CDR1 is MNHEY and CDR2 is SVGAGI. CDR3 protein: CASNQARGEQYV. CDR3 nucleotides: TGTGCCAGCAACCAGGCCAGGGGCGAGCAGTACGTC.

The genes are TRBV7-8 and TRBJ2-7; TRBD2 agrees at 8 bases. The CDR3 has 16 amino acids. J was trimmed by 2 bases and V by 0 bases; bases with no gene match: 6. The germline V gene has CDR1 SGHVS and CDR2 FQNEAQ. The CDR3 is CASSLAFSGDTYEQYF. The DNA for the CDR3 is TGTGCCAGCAGCTTAGCTTTTAGCGGGGATACCTACGAGCAGTACTTC. The whole variable domain, filled in from reference TRBV7-8 and TRBJ2-7, reads GAGVSQSPRYKVAKRGQDVALRCDPISGHVSLFWYQQALGQGPEFLTYFQNEAQLDKSGLPSDRFFAERPEGSVSTLKIQRTQQEDSAVYLCASSLAFSGDTYEQYFGPGTRLTVT.

This clone is a singleton in its sample. J is TRBJ2-3 and V is TRBV27; weak D call: TRBD1 (6 bases). With 7 bases removed from V and 1 base from J, the gap between germline ends came to 18 bases. This CDR3 comprises 16 residues. Germline V gives CDR1 MNHEY, CDR2 SMNVEV (reference sequence). The CDR3 sequence is CASTLLAAGGTDTQYF. The CDR3, as DNA: TGTGCCAGCACCCTCCTGGCGGCAGGGGGCACAGATACGCAGTATTTT.

The chain is built from TRBV14 and TRBJ1-2; D is perhaps TRBD1 (5 bases). The germline V and J ends were trimmed by 0 bases and 3 bases, with 14 bases remaining between them. CDR3 length equals 16 residues. Germline loops: CDR1 SGHDN, CDR2 FVKESK. In DNA form, the CDR3 reads TGTGCCAGCAGCCAAGATGGGGGGTTTGGCTACTATGGCTACACCTTC. This encodes CASSQDGGFGYYGYTF.

The chain has TRBV6-6 and TRBJ1-1, with a weak D call TRBD1 (6 bases). The CDR3 runs to 15 residues. Germline V CDR1 and CDR2: MNHNY, SVGAGI (reference sequence). Between the trimmed V and J ends, which lost 7 bases and 1 base, there was a span of 16 bases. DNA for the CDR3: TGTGCCAGCACTTGGACAGAAGGCCGGAACACTGAAGCTTTCTTT. This sequence encodes CASTWTEGRNTEAFF.

V gene TRBV29-1 combines with J gene TRBJ1-1, with a weak D call TRBD1 (5 bases). CDR3 length: 12 amino acids. Trimming pared 7 bases from V and 1 base from J, leaving 10 bases between. Germline V gene data show CDR1 as SQVTM and CDR2 as ANQGSEA. The CDR3 here is CSGGYGNTEAFF. For the CDR3, the DNA is TGCAGCGGGGGGTACGGGAACACTGAAGCTTTCTTT.

The V call is TRBV3-1 (or the pseudogene TRBV3-2), the J call TRBJ1-1; TRBD1 is a possible D gene (5 bases). CDR1 and CDR2 (germline): LGHDT, YNNKEL (reference sequence). V was shortened by 1 base and J by 1 base, with 7 bases between the two germline ends. The CDR3 loop spans 14 amino acids. The CDR3 spells CASSQVGQNTEAFF. The DNA of the CDR3 is TGTGCCAGCAGCCAAGTAGGACAGAACACTGAAGCTTTCTTT.

The J gene is TRBJ1-5, the V gene TRBV27; maybe TRBD1 (5 bases). Trimming took 5 bases from V and 1 from J, leaving 9 bases between them. The length of the CDR3 is 14 residues. The germline V gene has CDR1 MNHEY and CDR2 SMNVEV (reference sequence). The CDR3 loop reads CASSPGTSNQPQHF. CDR3 sequence (DNA): TGTGCCAGCAGTCCCGGGACGAGCAATCAGCCCCAGCATTTT.

The V and J genes are TRBV24-1 and TRBJ2-2; D is perhaps TRBD1 (5 bases). V was pared by 0 bases and J by 6 bases, with 13 bases between. This CDR3 comprises 16 residues. Germline loops: CDR1 KGHDR, CDR2 SFDVKD. CDR3 region: CATSDLNRLVAGELFF. The CDR3 coding sequence is TGTGCCACCAGTGATTTGAACAGGCTCGTTGCCGGGGAGCTGTTTTTT.

The rearrangement links TRBV4-2 to TRBJ2-7; 11 bases fit TRBD2. From germline, CDR1 is LGHNA and CDR2 YNFKEQ. This CDR3 has 16 amino acids. After removal of 0 bases from V and 4 bases from J, the junction contained 5 bases not matched to a gene. The CDR3 DNA is TGTGCCAGCAGCCAAGAAGGGACTAGCGGACTTTACGAGCAGTACTTC. Its translation is CASSQEGTSGLYEQYF.

The V gene is TRBV9, the J gene TRBJ2-2; TRBD2 aligns across 9 bases. Germline values: CDR1 SGDLS, CDR2 YYNGEE. Germline trimming cut 4 bases from V and 4 bases from J; bases unmatched to any gene: 8. The CDR3 extends over 16 amino acids. For the CDR3, the DNA is TGTGCCAGCAGCCCCCTGGATAGCGGGGGCACCGGGGAGCTGTTTTTT. This encodes CASSPLDSGGTGELFF.

The chain uses TRBV25-1 and TRBJ1-1; D is possibly TRBD1 (5 bases). This CDR3 comprises 12 residues. V lost 8 bases and J 14 bases, leaving 21 bases between the germline ends. Per germline, CDR1 MGHDK and CDR2 SYGVNS. The CDR3 protein is CASRGGQGSQFF. The CDR3 bases are TGTGCCAGCCGAGGTGGGCAGGGTAGTCAGTTCTTT.

This clone has only one observation. The CDR3 here is CASSLATGSSGNTIYF. CDR3 sequence (DNA): TGTGCCAGCAGCTTGGCTACAGGGTCCTCTGGAAACACCATATATTTT. V gene TRBV5-5 combines with J gene TRBJ1-3; a weak D match, TRBD1 (6 bases). Germline values: CDR1 SGHKS, CDR2 YYEKEE (reference sequence). CDR3 size: 16 residues. V lost 0 bases and J lost 0, with 10 bases in between.

The chain is built from TRBV30 and TRBJ2-1, with 9 positions matching TRBD2. This CDR3 region has 15 residues. V gave up 1 base and J gave up 5 bases; unmatched junction bases: 6. Germline values: CDR1 GTSNPN, CDR2 SVGIG (reference sequence). This CDR3 is CAWSARLAVDNEQFF. As DNA, the CDR3 is TGTGCCTGGAGTGCTCGACTAGCGGTCGACAATGAGCAGTTCTTC.

This clone occurred a few times. V is TRBV3-1 (or the pseudogene TRBV3-2) and J is TRBJ1-6, with TRBD1 as a possible D gene (5 bases). The CDR3 totals 16 residues. Germline-derived CDR1 and CDR2 are LGHDT and YNNKEL (reference sequence). Trimming shortened V by 0 bases and J by 7 bases, and 13 bases separated the two germline ends. For the CDR3, the DNA is TGTGCCAGCAGCCAAGACCGGGACCTCATCAATTCACCCCTCCACTTT. Translating gives CASSQDRDLINSPLHF.

V and J are TRBV5-8 and TRBJ1-5, with D uncertain. Germline values: CDR1 SGHTS, CDR2 YDEGEE. The CDR3 has 15 residues. Trimming removed 1 base at V and 0 bases at J, with 8 bases between. CDR3: CASSLSGNSNQPQHF. In DNA, the CDR3 is TGTGCCAGCAGCTTGAGTGGTAATAGCAATCAGCCCCAGCATTTT.

The chain joins TRBV5-4 to TRBJ2-5, with unresolved D. The CDR3 consists of 12 residues. Germline loops: CDR1 SGHNT, CDR2 YYREEE (reference sequence). Trimming removed 3 bases at V and 5 bases at J, with 8 bases between. CDR3: CASSSPGETQYF. CDR3 nucleotide sequence: TGTGCCAGCAGCTCCCCTGGGGAGACCCAGTACTTC.

This chain joins TRBV3-1 (or the pseudogene TRBV3-2) and TRBJ1-6, with D possibly being TRBD1 (5 bases). CDR1 LGHDT and CDR2 YNNKEL come from the germline V gene (reference sequence). The CDR3 contains 15 residues. Trimming cost V 6 bases and J 5 bases, with 14 bases left between them. The CDR3 loop reads CASSRDGANNSPLHF. CDR3 nucleotide sequence: TGTGCCAGCAGTCGGGACGGGGCAAATAATTCACCCCTCCACTTT.

This clone has just a few counts. J is TRBJ1-1 and V is TRBV28; TRBD1 agrees at 11 bases. The V and J ends lost 2 bases and 4 bases, in that order; junction bases with no gene match: 18. The CDR3 sequence is 20 residues long. CDR1 is MDHEN and CDR2 is SYDVKM in the germline V gene. CDR3 loop: CASSLVIGVGTGGKSTEAFF. Here the CDR3 DNA reads TGTGCCAGCAGTTTAGTTATAGGGGTAGGGACAGGGGGTAAGAGCACTGAAGCTTTCTTT.

The chain couples TRBV15 to TRBJ1-3; no clear D gene. V gave up 4 bases and J gave up 0 bases, with 7 bases separating them. The CDR3 is 14 amino acids. The germline gives CDR1 LNHNV, CDR2 YYDKDF (reference sequence). CDR3 sequence: CATSNGNSGNTIYF. As DNA, the CDR3 is TGTGCCACCAGCAACGGTAACTCTGGAAACACCATATATTTT.